This TCR beta chain appears in the sequencing data of a study of PD-1 blockade in classical Hodgkin lymphoma. Study-level results: Reports indicated that newly diagnosed patients had lower baseline TCR diversity than healthy donors did. Complete responders started with a diversity level that resembled newly diagnosed patients at baseline.

Time point described: cycle 4 day 1 (C4D1), after 5 to 7 weeks of nivolumab. With no exception, relapse followed autologous stem cell transplantation in all patients, and brentuximab vedotin exposure varied. Comment on this clone: The antigen remains undetermined. The sample carries other DNA sequences with the same CDR3.

Libraries were prepared by immunoSEQ multiplex PCR; TCRdb keeps only in-frame clonotypes and omits some of them. The repertoire holds 15,000 to 20,000 clones, with around 80% as singletons. This sequence was found in a human donor with classical Hodgkin lymphoma. Here the sequenced sample was peripheral blood mononuclear cells (PBMCs), taken before the fourth cycle of nivolumab.

The CDR3 spells CASSIRGSGELFF. DNA of the CDR3: TGTGCCAGTAGTATAAGAGGTTCCGGGGAGCTGTTTTTT. The V and J genes are TRBV19 and TRBJ2-2, with no clear D. Germline-derived CDR1 and CDR2 are LNHDA and SQIVND (reference sequence). The CDR3 length is 13 residues. The germline V and J ends were trimmed by 2 bases and 6 bases, with 7 bases remaining between them.